The TCR beta chain described here comes from a study of cytomegalovirus exposure and HLA in healthy donors. Findings and caveats of the study: Analysis was carried out at a later point, and it linked a missense DCLRE1C variant to TCR beta V- and J-gene trimming. Serostatus for CMV was the only available immune exposure information.

For this clone: Its antigen is undetermined.

Germline CDR1 is KGHSH and CDR2 is LQKENI. The CDR3 loop spans 14 amino acids. Trimming pared 3 bases from V and 4 bases from J, leaving 10 bases between. Primers included in the PCR were 60 Vbeta and 13 Jbeta primers. TCRdb's table, derived via immunoSEQ multiplex PCR, lists solely in-frame clones and lacks some. Among about 140,000 clones listed, roughly 73% were seen once. The sequence was collected from a woman aged 40 to 55 in good health and CMV-seronegative. The rearrangement links TRBV18 to TRBJ1-5; D remains unclear. Sample: PBMCs. The CDR3 DNA sequence: TGTGCCAGCTCACCCCGGGAAGCAAATCAGCCCCAGCATTTT. As protein: CASSPREANQPQHF.